This TCR beta chain was found in a study of identical twins. At least ten counts were recorded for this clonotype. At one end the junction does not follow the germline gene, possibly because of a read error. TCRdb called the 5' RACE reads again in MiXCR, with one record for every CDR3 protein. The sample includes 640,000 or so distinct CDR3 sequences, 5.5% to 6.5% of them seen just once. This sequence originates from a man younger than 35 in good health. Sequencing input: naive T cells sorted from blood.

The CDR3 DNA follows: TGCGCCAACAGTAACACCGGGGAGCTGTTTTTT. It specifies CANSNTGELFF. This chain uses TRBV10-1 with TRBJ2-2; D is ambiguous. Germline CDR1 WNHNN, CDR2 SYGVQD (reference sequence). This CDR3 is 11 amino acids long.